One sample yielded the 25 T cell receptor beta chains listed below, sequenced in a study of identical twins' blood T cells. In TCRdb, the 5' RACE reads were re-called with MiXCR into one record per CDR3 protein. The table has fewer than 450,000 distinct CDR3 sequences, roughly 27% seen once. Sequencing input: PBMCs. The receptors were sampled from a woman between 18 and 50 years old in good health.

The chain employs TRBV4-3 and TRBJ2-2; D not resolved. The V end lost 4 bases, the J end lost 1 base, and 4 bases lay between the germline ends. The length of the CDR3 is 13 residues. Looked up from germline, CDR1 is LGHNA and CDR2 is YSLEER. DNA for the CDR3: TGCGCCAGCAGCCGAAAGAACACCGGGGAGCTGTTTTTT. Protein: CASSRKNTGELFF.

V is TRBV4-3 and J is TRBJ1-1; 7 nucleotides line up with TRBD1. The length of the CDR3 is 18 residues. Germline V lookup: CDR1 LGHNA, CDR2 YSLEER. V was pared by 1 base and J by 4 bases, with 15 bases of the junction left unmatched. For the CDR3, the DNA is TGCGCCAGCAGCCAAGCGCACAGGGGATTTCTCTCGGGCACTGAAGCTTTCTTT. This codes for CASSQAHRGFLSGTEAFF.

The chain links TRBV11-2 to TRBJ1-1; the D gene is possibly TRBD1 (5 bases). CDR1 is SGHAT and CDR2 is FQNNGV in the germline V gene. The CDR3 has 17 amino acids. V lost 2 bases, J lost 6 bases, and 22 bases lay in between. The CDR3 protein is CASSLQFTWGESSEAFF. In DNA, the CDR3 is TGTGCCAGCAGCTTACAGTTTACGTGGGGCGAGAGCTCTGAAGCTTTCTTT.

The rearrangement uses TRBV5-4 and TRBJ2-7, with 9 bases identical to TRBD1. The CDR3 runs 13 residues. Germline V gives CDR1 SGHNT, CDR2 YYREEE (reference sequence). V shed 6 bases and J 2 bases; nucleotides not matched to a gene: 3. The CDR3 spells CASTRDRAYEQYF. The DNA of the CDR3 is TGTGCCAGCACCCGGGACAGGGCCTACGAGCAGTACTTC. Using reference TRBV5-4 and TRBJ2-7 for the parts outside the CDR3, the full variable domain is ETGVTQSPTHLIKTRGQQVTLRCSSQSGHNTVSWYQQALGQGPQFIFQYYREEENGRGNFPPRFSGLQFPNYSSELNVNALELDDSALYLCASTRDRAYEQYFGPGTRLTVT.

This clonotype was detected a few times. The chain carries TRBV12-3 or TRBV12-4 and TRBJ2-7, with 10 bases that match TRBD2. The CDR3 spans 16 residues. Losses at the gene ends were 0 bases for V and 3 bases for J; bases not matched to a gene: 5. The DNA for the CDR3 is TGTGCCAGCAGTTTAGCTAGCAGACTAGCGGGCTACGAGCAGTACTTC. Protein: CASSLASRLAGYEQYF.

This chain connects TRBV14 to TRBJ2-2; D tentatively fits TRBD1 or TRBD2 (6 bases each). Trimming took 0 bases from V and 4 from J, leaving 9 bases between them. The CDR3 is 15 amino acids. CDR1 is SGHDN, CDR2 FVKESK, per germline. DNA for the CDR3: TGTGCCAGCAGCCAAGATCCGGGGGCCACCGGGGAGCTGTTTTTT. It specifies CASSQDPGATGELFF.

The chain combines TRBV4-3 with TRBJ2-3; tentatively, D is TRBD1 (6 bases). CDR1 is LGHNA and CDR2 is YSLEER in the germline V gene. This CDR3 has 16 residues. The ends were cut back, 0 bases at V and 0 bases at J, with 10 bases in the middle. CDR3 loop: CASSQDLRGSTDTQYF. DNA of the CDR3: TGCGCCAGCAGCCAAGATCTGAGGGGGAGCACAGATACGCAGTATTTT.

The chain has TRBV5-5 and TRBJ1-2; D is ambiguous. The V end was cut by 0 bases, the J end by 4 bases, with 7 bases between. This CDR3 is built from 13 residues. Germline CDR1 is SGHKS and CDR2 is YYEKEE (reference sequence). The DNA for the CDR3 is TGTGCCAGCAGCTTGGAAGGCGCCTATGGCTACACCTTC. Translating gives CASSLEGAYGYTF. Variable domain in full (rest from reference TRBV5-5 and TRBJ1-2): DAGVTQSPTHLIKTRGQQVTLRCSPISGHKSVSWYQQVLGQGPQFIFQYYEKEERGRGNFPDRFSARQFPNYSSELNVNALLLGDSALYLCASSLEGAYGYTFGSGTRLTVV.

This clonotype showed up just a few times. V is TRBV7-9 and J is TRBJ2-3, with 7 bases that match TRBD2. CDR1 and CDR2 from the germline V gene are SEHNR and FQNEAQ (reference sequence). The V segment lost 5 bases and the J segment 8 bases; nucleotides outside the gene matches: 7. CDR3 length: 13 residues. In nucleotides, the CDR3 is TGTGCCAGCAGCAAGACTAGCTCGCGTACGCAGTATTTT. As protein: CASSKTSSRTQYF. Drawing the rest from reference TRBV7-9 and TRBJ2-3, the complete variable domain is DTGVSQNPRHKITKRGQNVTFRCDPISEHNRLYWYRQTLGQGPEFLTYFQNEAQLEKSRLLSDRFSAERPKGSFSTLEIQRTEQGDSAMYLCASSKTSSRTQYFGPGTRLTVL.

This clonotype was counted a few times. The chain carries TRBV20-1 and TRBJ1-6; tentative D call: TRBD1 (6 bases). CDR1 and CDR2 from the germline V gene are DFQATT and SNEGSKA (reference sequence). V was pared by 2 bases and J by 6 bases, with 14 bases between. The CDR3 totals 15 residues. CDR3 in amino acids: CSARITGLGNSPLHF. The CDR3 nucleotides are TGCAGTGCTAGAATAACAGGGCTGGGTAATTCACCCCTCCACTTT.

J is TRBJ2-1 and V is TRBV9; D is perhaps TRBD1 or TRBD2 (6 bases each). V was pared by 4 bases and J by 9 bases, with 23 bases between. This CDR3 contains 16 residues. Germline V gene sequence: CDR1 SGDLS, CDR2 YYNGEE. CDR3 protein: CASSSPGEAGVIEQFF. DNA of the CDR3: TGTGCCAGCAGCTCCCCGGGGGAGGCAGGGGTGATTGAGCAGTTCTTC.

CDR3 in amino acids: CATTGALHTEAFF. CDR3 in DNA: TGTGCCACCACAGGGGCCCTTCACACTGAAGCTTTCTTT. The chain links TRBV19 to TRBJ1-1; TRBD1 agrees at 7 bases. Germline CDR1 reads LNHDA; CDR2 reads SQIVND (reference sequence). The CDR3 is 13 amino acids. J was trimmed by 3 bases and V by 10 bases; bases with no gene match: 8.

This chain connects TRBV27 to TRBJ2-7, with 7 bases identical to TRBD2. Losses at the gene ends were 1 base for V and 6 bases for J; bases not matched to a gene: 6. CDR3 size: 14 residues. Germline CDR1 reads MNHEY; CDR2 reads SMNVEV (reference sequence). CDR3 nucleotide sequence: TGTGCCAGCAGTTTATTTCGGACTAGTGGCGAGCAGTACTTC. It codes for CASSLFRTSGEQYF.

In its sample, this clonotype was seen once. J is TRBJ1-2 and V is TRBV20-1; 9 nucleotides line up with TRBD1. The V segment lost 4 bases and the J segment 5 bases; nucleotides outside the gene matches: 8. CDR3 length: 14 residues. In germline, CDR1 is DFQATT, CDR2 SNEGSKA (reference sequence). CDR3 region: CSAIISGTGYGYTF. CDR3 DNA: TGCAGTGCTATCATATCCGGGACAGGGTATGGCTACACCTTC.

The rearrangement uses TRBV7-2 and TRBJ1-2; 9 bases line up with TRBD1. Trimming took 5 bases from V and 3 from J; bases not matched to a gene: 7. Germline values: CDR1 SGHTA, CDR2 FQGNSA. The CDR3 is made up of 15 amino acids. CDR3 in amino acids: CASSPMGQGDYGYTF. CDR3 in DNA: TGTGCCAGCAGCCCTATGGGACAGGGCGACTATGGCTACACCTTC.

This chain connects TRBV5-6 to TRBJ1-2; D is uncertain. This CDR3 spans 16 amino acids. Germline loops: CDR1 SGHDT, CDR2 YYEEEE. V shed 5 bases and J shed 0 bases, with 17 bases lying between them. CDR3 coding DNA: TGTGCCAGCAGACCCTCGATGCGTTTGTCTAACTATGGCTACACCTTC. It specifies CASRPSMRLSNYGYTF.

The V gene is TRBV20-1, the J gene TRBJ1-4, with a weak D call TRBD1 (6 bases). Trimming stripped 5 bases from V and 2 bases from J, with 24 bases between. The CDR3 extends over 18 amino acids. Germline assignment: CDR1 DFQATT and CDR2 SNEGSKA (reference sequence). CDR3 in DNA: TGCAGTGCTCAACCTTACAACAGGGAGTTGGGCACTAATGAAAAACTGTTTTTT. As protein: CSAQPYNRELGTNEKLFF.

V gene TRBV6-2 or TRBV6-3 combines with J gene TRBJ1-6; D call uncertain. This CDR3 region has 14 residues. V was shortened by 8 bases and J by 6 bases, with 14 bases between the two germline ends. The germline V gene encodes CDR1 MNHEY and CDR2 SVGEGT. The CDR3 nucleotides are TGTGCCAGCGGGTGGAGCAGAGCTAATTCACCCCTCCACTTT. Protein sequence: CASGWSRANSPLHF.

The chain recombines TRBV19 with TRBJ1-6; 9 bases map to TRBD1. Trimming removed 8 bases from V and 10 bases from J; junction bases left unmatched: 6. The CDR3 extends over 13 amino acids. Germline V gives CDR1 LNHDA, CDR2 SQIVND (reference sequence). The CDR3 nucleotides are TGTGCCAGTCAGACGACAGGGGGATCACCCCTCCACTTT. Translation gives CASQTTGGSPLHF.

This clonotype was seen a handful of times. The chain carries TRBV4-3 and TRBJ2-1; no reliable D call. The length of the CDR3 is 15 residues. V was clipped by 0 bases and J by 7 bases, with 13 bases between them. The germline gives CDR1 LGHNA, CDR2 YSLEER. CDR3 in amino acids: CASSQDHNAPNEQFF. In DNA, the CDR3 is TGCGCCAGCAGCCAAGATCACAACGCTCCGAATGAGCAGTTCTTC.

The chain employs TRBV6-1 and TRBJ2-7; D is ambiguous. V lost 8 bases, J lost 2 bases, and 28 bases lay in between. This CDR3 comprises 18 residues. CDR1 is MNHNS and CDR2 is SASEGT in the germline V gene. The CDR3 DNA follows: TGTGCCAGCGGAACCATTGACATCGGTAATCAGTGGGCCTACGAGCAGTACTTC. This gives the protein CASGTIDIGNQWAYEQYF.

A few counts support this clonotype. This chain links TRBV2 with TRBJ2-3; possibly TRBD2 for D (6 bases). V lost 4 bases to trimming and J lost 4 bases, with 15 bases between them. This CDR3 comprises 15 residues. Germline V gene sequence: CDR1 SNHLY, CDR2 FYNNEI. CDR3 DNA sequence: TGTGCCAGCAGTGCGAGGAGGGGTGATGCAGATACGCAGTATTTT. This sequence encodes CASSARRGDADTQYF.

This chain joins TRBV7-8 and TRBJ2-2, with D unresolved. This CDR3 spans 14 amino acids. CDR1 and CDR2 from the germline V gene are SGHVS and FQNEAQ. Trimming stripped 5 bases from V and 4 bases from J, with 11 bases between. CDR3 residues: CASSSLESTGELFF. In DNA form, the CDR3 reads TGTGCCAGCAGCAGCTTAGAGTCCACCGGGGAGCTGTTTTTT. The full variable domain, with the rest looked up from reference TRBV7-8 and TRBJ2-2, is GAGVSQSPRYKVAKRGQDVALRCDPISGHVSLFWYQQALGQGPEFLTYFQNEAQLDKSGLPSDRFFAERPEGSVSTLKIQRTQQEDSAVYLCASSSLESTGELFFGEGSRLTVL.

The chain has TRBV19 and TRBJ2-1, with D possibly matching TRBD2 (7 bases). Trimming shortened V by 7 bases and J by 8 bases, and 21 bases separated the two germline ends. The CDR3 loop spans 15 amino acids. Germline-derived CDR1 and CDR2 are LNHDA and SQIVND (reference sequence). CDR3 region: CASTPVGGGLYEQFF. CDR3 sequence (DNA): TGTGCCAGTACCCCGGTAGGGGGGGGGCTCTATGAGCAGTTCTTC.

The chain recombines TRBV18 with TRBJ2-6, with unresolved D. Germline V lookup: CDR1 KGHSH, CDR2 LQKENI. The CDR3 loop spans 14 amino acids. V lost 4 bases and J 0 bases, leaving 4 bases between the germline ends. CDR3 residues: CASSQGSGANVLTF. The CDR3 bases are TGTGCCAGCTCACAAGGCTCTGGGGCCAACGTCCTGACTTTC.